These 21 T cell receptor beta chains were sequenced from one sample in a study of PD-L1 blockade in urothelial cancer. Time point of the sample: pretreatment peripheral blood. Profiled with immunoSEQ multiplex PCR; TCRdb holds only in-frame clones, not every one. The sample includes approximately 71,000 clones, 80% to 85% seen only once; the top ten take 8.5% to 10%. The source material was PBMCs, sampled around atezolizumab (anti-PD-L1) treatment. All receptors derive from a woman aged 65 to 85 with urothelial cancer.

This clone was found a few times. The V call is TRBV5-1, the J call TRBJ1-2, with 7 positions matching TRBD1. CDR1 and CDR2 from the germline V gene are SGHRS and YFSETQ. This CDR3 has 14 residues. V gave up 4 bases and J gave up 4 bases; unmatched junction bases: 7. This CDR3 reads CASSPRQGAYGYTF. The CDR3 DNA reads as TGCGCCAGCAGCCCCCGACAGGGAGCCTATGGCTACACCTTC.

V is TRBV6-6 and J is TRBJ1-5; D may be TRBD1 (6 bases). CDR1 and CDR2 from the germline V gene are MNHNY and SVGAGI (reference sequence). This CDR3 region has 15 residues. Trimming stripped 0 bases from V and 4 bases from J, with 10 bases between. CDR3: CASSYSGGSNQPQHF. The DNA for the CDR3 is TGTGCCAGCAGTTACTCAGGGGGTAGTAATCAGCCCCAGCATTTT.

The DNA of the CDR3 is TGCGCCAGCAGACAAAGAACCGGGACAGGGTCCTACGAGCAGTACTTC. It is translated as CASRQRTGTGSYEQYF. The J gene is TRBJ2-7, the V gene TRBV5-1, with 9 bases aligning to TRBD1. With V trimmed by 5 bases and J by 1 base, 10 bases remained unmatched. The CDR3 extends over 16 amino acids. Germline CDR1 is SGHRS and CDR2 is YFSETQ.

The chain links TRBV30 to TRBJ1-4; D is ambiguous. The CDR3 has 13 amino acids. Germline V gives CDR1 GTSNPN, CDR2 SVGIG (reference sequence). The V gene lost 4 bases and the J gene lost 6 bases, with 12 bases spanning the gap. CDR3 DNA sequence: TGTGCCTGGATGCAGGACTTCGATGAAAAACTGTTTTTT. Translating it yields CAWMQDFDEKLFF.

This clone was counted only a few times. The gene calls are TRBV9 and TRBJ2-5, with D possibly being TRBD2 (5 bases). V gave up 4 bases and J gave up 0 bases, with 13 bases separating them. Germline V gene data show CDR1 as SGDLS and CDR2 as YYNGEE. There are 15 residues in the CDR3. The CDR3 DNA follows: TGTGCCAGCAGCCCCCGAGAGGGAAACCAAGAGACCCAGTACTTC. Translating gives CASSPREGNQETQYF. Full variable domain (outside the CDR3, taken from reference TRBV9 and TRBJ2-5): DSGVTQTPKHLITATGQRVTLRCSPRSGDLSVYWYQQSLDQGLQFLIQYYNGEERAKGNILERFSAQQFPDLHSELNLSSLELGDSALYFCASSPREGNQETQYFGPGTRLLVL.

This chain connects TRBV27 to TRBJ1-1; weak D call: TRBD1 (6 bases). CDR3 length: 15 residues. The germline gives CDR1 MNHEY, CDR2 SMNVEV (reference sequence). V was clipped by 2 bases and J by 4 bases, with 14 bases between them. The DNA of the CDR3 is TGTGCCAGCAGTTTACGTTTGGGGGCTTCCACTGAAGCTTTCTTT. Translation gives CASSLRLGASTEAFF.

V gene TRBV11-2 combines with J gene TRBJ2-2, with D possibly TRBD1 on 5 matching bases. Germline V gene sequence: CDR1 SGHAT, CDR2 FQNNGV. The CDR3 sequence is 17 residues long. Trimming stripped 0 bases from V and 2 bases from J, with 13 bases between. Here the CDR3 DNA reads TGTGCCAGCAGCTTAGATAGTCAGAGGACAAACACCGGGGAGCTGTTTTTT. Translation: CASSLDSQRTNTGELFF.

This chain joins TRBV7-8 and TRBJ2-1, with 7 bases matching TRBD2. CDR3 length equals 15 residues. Germline-derived CDR1 and CDR2 are SGHVS and FQNEAQ. Trimming took 5 bases from V and 3 from J; bases not matched to a gene: 7. CDR3 sequence (DNA): TGTGCCAGCAGCACCCGACTAGCTGTCTACAATGAGCAGTTCTTC. Residues: CASSTRLAVYNEQFF.

The chain employs TRBV10-3 and TRBJ2-1, with 9 bases lining up with TRBD1. The CDR3 is 18 amino acids. From germline, CDR1 is ENHRY and CDR2 SYGVKD. J gave up 0 bases and V 4 bases, and 10 bases lay outside the gene matches. The CDR3 DNA follows: TGTGCCATCAGTGGACCGGGACAGGGAAAGAACTCCTACAATGAGCAGTTCTTC. Translating it yields CAISGPGQGKNSYNEQFF.

The chain has TRBV6-6 and TRBJ1-2; TRBD1 matches 7 bases. Trimming removed 4 bases from V and 2 bases from J; junction bases left unmatched: 7. Germline CDR1 and CDR2: MNHNY and SVGAGI (reference sequence). This CDR3 has 15 amino acids. The CDR3 loop is CASSLLGTANYGYTF. The CDR3 bases are TGTGCCAGCAGTTTGCTAGGGACAGCAAACTATGGCTACACCTTC.

The chain links TRBV5-4 to TRBJ2-5; TRBD2 might be the D (6 bases). Trimming stripped 5 bases from V and 1 base from J, with 15 bases between. Germline lookup yields CDR1 SGHNT and CDR2 YYREEE (reference sequence). This CDR3 has 15 amino acids. CDR3 protein: CASRETLALQETQYF. For the CDR3, the DNA is TGTGCCAGCAGAGAGACCCTAGCGCTCCAAGAGACCCAGTACTTC.

The chain uses TRBV5-1 and TRBJ1-1; D remains ambiguous. The germline V and J ends were trimmed by 2 bases and 1 base, with 6 bases remaining between them. There are 13 residues in the CDR3. Germline V gene data show CDR1 as SGHRS and CDR2 as YFSETQ. As DNA, the CDR3 is TGCGCCAGCAGCTTCCAGGAGAACACTGAAGCTTTCTTT. Its protein product is CASSFQENTEAFF.

The DNA for the CDR3 is TGTGCCAGTAGTATATCCCCGGACATTCCTGAACTGTTTTTT. It codes for CASSISPDIPELFF. The chain links TRBV19 to TRBJ1-4; possible D gene TRBD1, 5 bases. The CDR3 is made up of 14 amino acids. Deletions cut 2 bases from V and 12 bases from J, with 16 bases between. CDR1 LNHDA and CDR2 SQIVND come from the germline V gene (reference sequence).

The chain is built from TRBV5-1 and TRBJ2-1; weak D call: TRBD1 (5 bases). Germline assignment: CDR1 SGHRS and CDR2 YFSETQ. Trimming left V 6 bases short and J 4 bases short, with 17 bases between. The CDR3 sequence is 15 residues long. In DNA form, the CDR3 reads TGCGCCAGCAAAGGACAACCACTAAATTACAATGAGCAGTTCTTC. This translates into CASKGQPLNYNEQFF.

DNA for the CDR3: TGTGCCAGCAGCTTACTCGGGTCCTACGAGCAGTACTTC. This sequence encodes CASSLLGSYEQYF. The genes are TRBV7-8 and TRBJ2-7; D remains ambiguous. The germline V and J ends were trimmed by 2 bases and 1 base, with 6 bases remaining between them. Germline CDR1 and CDR2: SGHVS and FQNEAQ. This CDR3 spans 13 amino acids.

The chain combines TRBV28 with TRBJ2-7; the match to TRBD1 covers 11 bases. CDR1 is MDHEN, CDR2 SYDVKM, per germline. J was trimmed by 3 bases and V by 2 bases; bases with no gene match: 0. The CDR3 is 14 residues long. CDR3 coding DNA: TGTGCCAGCAGTTTAGGGACAGGGGGCTACGAGCAGTACTTC. It codes for CASSLGTGGYEQYF.

J is TRBJ2-1 and V is TRBV10-3; a possible D gene is TRBD2 (6 bases). The V and J ends lost 8 bases and 6 bases respectively, with 17 bases between them. The CDR3 consists of 14 residues. Germline-derived CDR1 and CDR2 are ENHRY and SYGVKD. CDR3 nucleotide sequence: TGTGCCATCGCTACCGGGAGTTTGGTCAATGAGCAGTTCTTC. Translated: CAIATGSLVNEQFF.

This clone has a single count. The V gene is TRBV18, the J gene TRBJ1-2; 10 bases fit TRBD1. The V gene end was trimmed by 3 bases and the J gene end by 8 bases; junction bases not matched to a gene: 9. The CDR3 totals 15 residues. The germline gives CDR1 KGHSH, CDR2 LQKENI. This CDR3 is CASSPGTGVLDGYTF. The CDR3 DNA reads as TGTGCCAGCTCACCGGGGACAGGGGTTTTGGACGGCTACACCTTC.

The J gene is TRBJ2-7, the V gene TRBV28; 7 nucleotides align to TRBD1. CDR1 and CDR2 from the germline V gene are MDHEN and SYDVKM. The junction had 9 bases not matched to a gene; V was cut back by 5 bases and J by 2 bases. This CDR3 is 15 amino acids long. The CDR3 here is CASSMGQLSPYEQYF. In nucleotides, the CDR3 is TGTGCCAGCAGTATGGGACAGCTCTCCCCCTACGAGCAGTACTTC.

The chain joins TRBV29-1 to TRBJ1-2, with TRBD1 matching over 8 bases. The length of the CDR3 is 13 residues. J lost 4 bases, V lost 6 bases, and 7 bases had no gene match. CDR1 is SQVTM and CDR2 is ANQGSEA in the germline V gene. The CDR3 nucleotides are TGCAGCGTAGAGACAGGGGACGGCTATGGCTACACCTTC. This gives the protein CSVETGDGYGYTF. The whole variable domain, remainder taken from reference TRBV29-1 and TRBJ1-2, is SAVISQKPSRDICQRGTSLTIQCQVDSQVTMMFWYRQQPGQSLTLIATANQGSEATYESGFVIDKFPISRPNLTFSTLTVSNMSPEDSSIYLCSVETGDGYGYTFGSGTRLTVV.

The chain joins TRBV7-8 to TRBJ2-7; possible D gene TRBD2, 5 bases. The CDR3 loop spans 13 amino acids. Trimming took off 5 bases at V and 7 bases at J, with 15 bases between the two ends. Germline V gives CDR1 SGHVS, CDR2 FQNEAQ. The CDR3: CASSEDRTGEQYF. The CDR3 DNA reads as TGTGCCAGCAGCGAGGACCGAACGGGGGAGCAGTACTTC.